The 10 T cell receptor beta chains listed next were all sequenced from one sample in a study of neurological immune-mediated disorders. TCRdb re-called the 5' RACE reads with MiXCR, one entry per CDR3 protein. Here the sample spans about 74,000 distinct CDR3 sequences, roughly 5.6% being singletons. Sequencing was carried out using PBMCs. Source of these receptors: a man younger than 35 with multiple sclerosis.

As concerns this clonotype: This may arise from a read error, as a much more abundant clone is one base away. The V gene is TRBV6-5, the J gene TRBJ2-7; D is possibly TRBD2 (6 bases). Germline CDR1 and CDR2: MNHEY and SVGAGI. The CDR3 contains 13 residues. Deletions cut 8 bases from V and 7 bases from J, with 18 bases between. The CDR3 nucleotides are TGTGCCAGCGGGTCGGGAGCCATAGGGGAGCAGTACTTC. Translated, it gives CASGSGAIGEQYF.

This clonotype has ten or more counts. The chain is built from TRBV4-2 and TRBJ2-7; D gene ambiguous. With 1 base removed from V and 7 bases from J, the gap between germline ends came to 8 bases. There are 12 residues in the CDR3. Germline V CDR1 and CDR2: LGHNA, YNFKEQ. CDR3 DNA: TGTGCCAGCAGCCAAGGGTCCCGGGAGCAGTACTTC. Encoded protein: CASSQGSREQYF.

The table lists this clonotype with many counts. This rearrangement joins TRBV28 to TRBJ1-1, with D possibly TRBD1 on 5 matching bases. The CDR3 runs to 16 residues. Trimming shortened V by 4 bases and J by 1 base, and 16 bases separated the two germline ends. Germline-derived CDR1 and CDR2 are MDHEN and SYDVKM. CDR3 in amino acids: CASSSTPRGGNTEAFF. CDR3 DNA: TGTGCCAGCAGTTCCACCCCCCGGGGGGGGAACACTGAAGCTTTCTTT.

The chain links TRBV6-2 or TRBV6-3 to TRBJ1-1; 7 nucleotides agree with TRBD1. With 6 bases clipped from V and 0 bases from J, the junction kept 4 bases outside the gene matches. This CDR3 is built from 14 residues. Germline values: CDR1 MNHEY, CDR2 SVGEGT. The CDR3: CASRPTGVNTEAFF. The CDR3 coding sequence is TGTGCCAGCAGACCCACAGGGGTGAACACTGAAGCTTTCTTT.

This clonotype has at least ten counts. The chain's CDR3 is CSAGLSGRVSEQYF. The CDR3 DNA reads as TGCAGTGCTGGCCTTAGCGGGAGGGTTAGCGAGCAGTACTTC. This chain connects TRBV20-1 to TRBJ2-7; 11 bases align to TRBD2. The CDR3 totals 14 residues. Trimming at V came to 5 bases and at J to 6 bases, leaving 9 bases not matched to a gene. The germline V gene has CDR1 DFQATT and CDR2 SNEGSKA (reference sequence).

This clonotype was counted at least ten times. The gene calls are TRBV20-1 and TRBJ2-7; D is perhaps TRBD2 (5 bases). CDR3 length equals 12 residues. Germline V gene lookup returns CDR1 DFQATT and CDR2 SNEGSKA (reference sequence). V shed 4 bases and J shed 1 base, with 8 bases lying between them. The CDR3 loop is CSAKGVSYEQYF. Here the CDR3 DNA reads TGCAGTGCTAAGGGAGTATCCTACGAGCAGTACTTC.

This clonotype was recorded at least ten times. The V and J genes are TRBV12-3 or TRBV12-4 and TRBJ2-5, with unresolved D. The ends were cut back, 6 bases at V and 4 bases at J, with 18 bases in the middle. This CDR3 comprises 15 residues. The CDR3: CASRPDKARGETQYF. In DNA form, the CDR3 reads TGTGCCAGCAGACCCGACAAGGCCAGAGGAGAGACCCAGTACTTC.

This clonotype was seen ten or more times. The rearrangement links TRBV5-1 to TRBJ2-7, with 8 positions matching TRBD2. The germline CDR1 and CDR2 sequences are SGHRS and YFSETQ. CDR3 length: 16 amino acids. V gave up 4 bases and J gave up 2 bases; unmatched junction bases: 11. The CDR3 is CASSPDGGGTAYEQYF. CDR3 in DNA: TGCGCCAGCAGCCCGGACGGCGGGGGGACCGCCTACGAGCAGTACTTC.

This clonotype was counted at least ten times. This chain connects TRBV12-3 or TRBV12-4 to TRBJ1-1; TRBD1 matches at 10 bases. The CDR3 extends over 14 amino acids. V gave up 7 bases and J gave up 4 bases; unmatched junction bases: 6. The CDR3 DNA reads TGTGCCAGCACCAGGACAGGGGGTGGCACTGAAGCTTTCTTT. Translation gives CASTRTGGGTEAFF.

In this sample, this clonotype turned up many times. The chain employs TRBV7-2 and TRBJ2-5, with TRBD2 identical over 9 bases. Unmatched junction bases numbered 3, after V lost 3 bases and J lost 4 bases. Germline CDR1 and CDR2: SGHTA and FQGNSA. This CDR3 region has 14 residues. The CDR3 region has the DNA TGTGCCAGCAGCTTGAGGCGGGAGGGAGAGACCCAGTACTTC. Its translation: CASSLRREGETQYF. Drawing the rest from reference TRBV7-2 and TRBJ2-5, the complete variable domain is GAGVSQSPSNKVTEKGKDVELRCDPISGHTALYWYRQSLGQGLEFLIYFQGNSAPDKSGLPSDRFSAERTGGSVSTLTIQRTQQEDSAVYLCASSLRREGETQYFGPGTRLLVL.